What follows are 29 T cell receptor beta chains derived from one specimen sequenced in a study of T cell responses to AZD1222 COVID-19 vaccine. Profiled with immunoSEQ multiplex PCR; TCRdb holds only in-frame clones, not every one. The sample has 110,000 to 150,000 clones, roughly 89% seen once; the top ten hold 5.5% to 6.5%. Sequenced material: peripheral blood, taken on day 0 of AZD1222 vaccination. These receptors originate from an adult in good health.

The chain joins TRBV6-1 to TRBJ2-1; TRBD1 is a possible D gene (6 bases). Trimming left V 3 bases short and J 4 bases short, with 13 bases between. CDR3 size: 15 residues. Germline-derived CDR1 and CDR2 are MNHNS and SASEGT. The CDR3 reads CASSDFQGSYNEQFF. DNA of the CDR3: TGTGCCAGCAGTGATTTCCAGGGGAGTTACAATGAGCAGTTCTTC.

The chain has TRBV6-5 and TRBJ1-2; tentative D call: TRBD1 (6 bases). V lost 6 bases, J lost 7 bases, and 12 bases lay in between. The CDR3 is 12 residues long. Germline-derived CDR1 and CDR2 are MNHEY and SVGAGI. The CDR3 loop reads CASRQTGLGYTF. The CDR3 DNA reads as TGTGCCAGCAGACAGACAGGCCTTGGCTACACCTTC.

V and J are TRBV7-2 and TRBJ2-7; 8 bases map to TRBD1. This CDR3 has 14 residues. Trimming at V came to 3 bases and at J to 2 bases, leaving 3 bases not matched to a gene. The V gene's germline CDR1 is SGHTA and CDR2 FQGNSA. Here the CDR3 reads CASSFVQGAYEQYF. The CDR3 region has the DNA TGTGCCAGCAGCTTTGTACAGGGGGCCTACGAGCAGTACTTC.

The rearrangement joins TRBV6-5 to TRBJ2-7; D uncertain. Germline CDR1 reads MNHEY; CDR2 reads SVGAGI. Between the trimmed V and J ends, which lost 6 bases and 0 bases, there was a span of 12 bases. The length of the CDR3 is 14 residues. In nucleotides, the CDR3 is TGTGCCAGCAGGAACGGACGGATCTCCTACGAGCAGTACTTC. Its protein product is CASRNGRISYEQYF.

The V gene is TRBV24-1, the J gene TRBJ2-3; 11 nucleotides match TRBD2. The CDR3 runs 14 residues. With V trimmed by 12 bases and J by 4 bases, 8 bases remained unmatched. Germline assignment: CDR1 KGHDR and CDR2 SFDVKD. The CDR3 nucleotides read TGTGCCGTCACTAGCGGGAGAAAATCAGATACGCAGTATTTT. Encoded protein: CAVTSGRKSDTQYF.

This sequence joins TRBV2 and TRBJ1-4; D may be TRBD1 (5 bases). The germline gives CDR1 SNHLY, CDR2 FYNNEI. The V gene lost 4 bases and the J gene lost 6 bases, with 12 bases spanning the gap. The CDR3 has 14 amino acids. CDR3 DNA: TGTGCCAGCAGTGGTGGGGCCCACCATGAAAAACTGTTTTTT. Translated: CASSGGAHHEKLFF.

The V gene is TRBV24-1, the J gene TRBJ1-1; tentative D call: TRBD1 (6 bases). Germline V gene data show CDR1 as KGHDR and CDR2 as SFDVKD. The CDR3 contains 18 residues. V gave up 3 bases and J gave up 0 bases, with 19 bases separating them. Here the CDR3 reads CATSDDPPVRGLNTEAFF. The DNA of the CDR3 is TGTGCCACCAGTGATGACCCGCCAGTACGGGGGCTGAACACTGAAGCTTTCTTT.

CDR3 sequence reads: CASSFPAGADYGYTF. As DNA, the CDR3 is TGTGCCAGCAGTTTTCCGGCAGGGGCGGACTATGGCTACACCTTC. V and J are TRBV28 and TRBJ1-2, with D possibly being TRBD1 (6 bases). This CDR3 spans 15 amino acids. Per the germline V gene, CDR1 is MDHEN and CDR2 is SYDVKM. The V end lost 3 bases, the J end lost 3 bases, and 14 bases lay between the germline ends.

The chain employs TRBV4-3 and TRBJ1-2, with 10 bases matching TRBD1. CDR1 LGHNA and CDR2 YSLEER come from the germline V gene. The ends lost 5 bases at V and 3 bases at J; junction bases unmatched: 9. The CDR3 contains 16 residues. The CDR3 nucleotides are TGCGCCAGCAGCTTAACCGGGACAGGGGTTGACTATGGCTACACCTTC. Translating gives CASSLTGTGVDYGYTF.

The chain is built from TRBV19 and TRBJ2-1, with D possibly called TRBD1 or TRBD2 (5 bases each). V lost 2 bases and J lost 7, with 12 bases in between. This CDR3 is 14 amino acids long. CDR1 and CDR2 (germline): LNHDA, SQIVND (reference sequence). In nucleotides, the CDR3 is TGTGCCAGTAGTATATGGGGGACCCGGAATGAGCAGTTCTTC. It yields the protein CASSIWGTRNEQFF.

CDR3 sequence reads: CASIVRDRGGDTQYF. DNA for the CDR3: TGTGCCAGCATCGTACGGGACCGGGGGGGAGATACGCAGTATTTT. J is TRBJ2-3 and V is TRBV27; the match to TRBD2 covers 8 bases. Germline V gene lookup returns CDR1 MNHEY and CDR2 SMNVEV (reference sequence). The CDR3 is 15 amino acids. Losses at the gene ends were 7 bases for V and 5 bases for J; bases not matched to a gene: 11.

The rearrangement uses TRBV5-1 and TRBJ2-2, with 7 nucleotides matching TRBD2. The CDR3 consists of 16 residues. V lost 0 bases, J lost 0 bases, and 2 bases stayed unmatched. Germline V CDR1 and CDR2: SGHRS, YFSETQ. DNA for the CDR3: TGCGCCAGCAGCTTGGCCGGACTAGCGAACACCGGGGAGCTGTTTTTT. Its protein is CASSLAGLANTGELFF.

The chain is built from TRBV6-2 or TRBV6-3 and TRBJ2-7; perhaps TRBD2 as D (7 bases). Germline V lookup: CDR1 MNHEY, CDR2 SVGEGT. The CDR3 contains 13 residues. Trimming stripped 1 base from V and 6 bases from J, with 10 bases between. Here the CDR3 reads CASSYWGGTEQYF. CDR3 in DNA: TGTGCCAGCAGTTACTGGGGGGGCACCGAGCAGTACTTC.

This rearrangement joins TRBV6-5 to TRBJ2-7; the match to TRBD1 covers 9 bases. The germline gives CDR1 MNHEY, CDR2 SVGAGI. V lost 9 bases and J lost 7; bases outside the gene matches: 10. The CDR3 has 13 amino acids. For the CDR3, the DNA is TGTGCCAGTTACCGGGACAGGGTCGGGGAGCAGTACTTC. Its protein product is CASYRDRVGEQYF.

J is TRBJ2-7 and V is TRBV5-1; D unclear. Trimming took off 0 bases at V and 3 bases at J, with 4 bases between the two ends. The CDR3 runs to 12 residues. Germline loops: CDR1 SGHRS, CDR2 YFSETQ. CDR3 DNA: TGCGCCAGCAGCTTGGGTAACTACGAGCAGTACTTC. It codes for CASSLGNYEQYF.

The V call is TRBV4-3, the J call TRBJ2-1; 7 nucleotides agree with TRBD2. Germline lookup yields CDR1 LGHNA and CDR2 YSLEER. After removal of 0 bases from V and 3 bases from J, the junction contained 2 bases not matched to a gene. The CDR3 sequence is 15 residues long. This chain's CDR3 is CASSQDAGDYNEQFF. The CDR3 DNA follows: TGCGCCAGCAGCCAAGATGCGGGAGACTACAATGAGCAGTTCTTC.

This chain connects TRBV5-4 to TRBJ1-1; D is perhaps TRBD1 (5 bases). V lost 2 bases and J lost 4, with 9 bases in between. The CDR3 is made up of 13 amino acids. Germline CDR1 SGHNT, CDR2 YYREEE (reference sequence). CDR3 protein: CASSFQGFTEAFF. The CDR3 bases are TGTGCCAGCAGCTTCCAGGGCTTCACTGAAGCTTTCTTT.

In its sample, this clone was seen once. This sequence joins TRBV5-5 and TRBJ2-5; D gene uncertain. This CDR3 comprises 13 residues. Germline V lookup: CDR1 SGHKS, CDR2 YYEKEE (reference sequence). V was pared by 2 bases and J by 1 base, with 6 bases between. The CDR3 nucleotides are TGTGCCAGCAGCTTCGCATCCCAAGAGACCCAGTACTTC. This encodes CASSFASQETQYF.

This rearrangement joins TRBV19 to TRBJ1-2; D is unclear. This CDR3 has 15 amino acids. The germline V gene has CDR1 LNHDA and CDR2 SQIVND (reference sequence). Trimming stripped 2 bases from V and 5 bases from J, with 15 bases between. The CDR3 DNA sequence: TGTGCCAGTAGTATAAGAGGTACAAGGACTTATGGCTACACCTTC. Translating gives CASSIRGTRTYGYTF.

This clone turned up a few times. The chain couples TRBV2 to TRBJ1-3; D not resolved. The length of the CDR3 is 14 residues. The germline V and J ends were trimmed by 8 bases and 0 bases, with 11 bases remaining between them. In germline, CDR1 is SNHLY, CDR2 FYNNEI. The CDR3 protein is CASGRGISGNTIYF. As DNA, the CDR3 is TGTGCCAGCGGCCGGGGAATCTCTGGAAACACCATATATTTT.

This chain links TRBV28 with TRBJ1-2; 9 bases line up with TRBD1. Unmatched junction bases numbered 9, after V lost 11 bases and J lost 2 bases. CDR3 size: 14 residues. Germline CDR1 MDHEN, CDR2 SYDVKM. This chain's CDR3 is CAAAPTGGNYGYTF. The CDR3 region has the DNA TGTGCCGCGGCACCCACAGGGGGCAACTATGGCTACACCTTC.

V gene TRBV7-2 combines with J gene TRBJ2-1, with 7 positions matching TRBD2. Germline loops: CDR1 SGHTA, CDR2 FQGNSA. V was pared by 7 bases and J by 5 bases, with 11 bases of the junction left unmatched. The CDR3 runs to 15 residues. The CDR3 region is CASTHQREGDNEQFF. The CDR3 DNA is TGTGCCAGCACCCATCAAAGGGAGGGCGACAATGAGCAGTTCTTC.

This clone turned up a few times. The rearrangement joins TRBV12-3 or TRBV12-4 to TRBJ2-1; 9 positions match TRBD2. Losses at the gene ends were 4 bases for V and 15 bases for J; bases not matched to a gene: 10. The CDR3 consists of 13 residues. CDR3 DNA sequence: TGTGCCAGCAGTTATCGGCGGGAGGGATGGCGGTTCTTC. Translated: CASSYRREGWRFF.

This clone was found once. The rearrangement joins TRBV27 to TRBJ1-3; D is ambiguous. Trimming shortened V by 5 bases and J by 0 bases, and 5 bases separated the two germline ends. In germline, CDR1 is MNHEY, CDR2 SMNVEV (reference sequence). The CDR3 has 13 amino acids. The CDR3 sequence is CASSPHSGNTIYF. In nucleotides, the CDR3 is TGTGCCAGCAGTCCTCACTCTGGAAACACCATATATTTT.

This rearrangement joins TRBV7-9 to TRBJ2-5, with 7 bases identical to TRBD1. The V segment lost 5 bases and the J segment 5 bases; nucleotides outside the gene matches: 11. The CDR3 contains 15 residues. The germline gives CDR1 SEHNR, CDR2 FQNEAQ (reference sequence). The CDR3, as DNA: TGTGCCAGCAGCGCTCGACAGGGTGAGGGCGAGACCCAGTACTTC. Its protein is CASSARQGEGETQYF.

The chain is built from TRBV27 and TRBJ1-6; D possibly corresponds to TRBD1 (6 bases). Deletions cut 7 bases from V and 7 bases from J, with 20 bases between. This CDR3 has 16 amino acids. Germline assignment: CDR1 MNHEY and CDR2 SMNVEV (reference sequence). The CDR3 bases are TGTGCCAGCATCACCGGACAGCCCCTAGGGAATTCACCCCTCCACTTT. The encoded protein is CASITGQPLGNSPLHF.

The DNA of the CDR3 is TGTGCCAGCAGCGACGGACCACTGCGAGATCAGCCCCAGCATTTT. It specifies CASSDGPLRDQPQHF. The J gene is TRBJ1-5, the V gene TRBV5-4; D unresolved. V gave up 4 bases and J gave up 5 bases, with 16 bases separating them. The CDR3 sequence is 15 residues long. Germline assignment: CDR1 SGHNT and CDR2 YYREEE (reference sequence).

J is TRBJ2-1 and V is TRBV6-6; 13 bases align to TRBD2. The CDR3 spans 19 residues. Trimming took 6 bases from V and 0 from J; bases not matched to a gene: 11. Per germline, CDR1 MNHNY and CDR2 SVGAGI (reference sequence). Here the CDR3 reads CASSYTPGLAGSSYNEQFF. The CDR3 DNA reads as TGTGCCAGCAGCTATACCCCGGGACTAGCGGGATCCTCCTACAATGAGCAGTTCTTC.

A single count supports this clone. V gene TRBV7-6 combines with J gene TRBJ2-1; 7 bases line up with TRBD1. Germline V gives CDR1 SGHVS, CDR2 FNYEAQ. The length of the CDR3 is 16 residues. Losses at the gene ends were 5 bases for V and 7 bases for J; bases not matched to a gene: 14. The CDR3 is CASSAGDSPPGNEQFF. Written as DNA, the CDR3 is TGTGCCAGCAGCGCCGGGGACAGTCCCCCTGGGAATGAGCAGTTCTTC. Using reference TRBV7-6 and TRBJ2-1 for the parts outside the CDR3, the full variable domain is GAGVSQSPRYKVTKRGQDVALRCDPISGHVSLYWYRQALGQGPEFLTYFNYEAQQDKSGLPNDRFSAERPEGSISTLTIQRTEQRDSAMYRCASSAGDSPPGNEQFFGPGTRLTVL.